These 24 T cell receptor beta chains came from one sample sequenced in a study of blood T cells in healthy people across ages. Alongside a J-beta primer mix, a sample-barcoded 5' primer served in a second PCR lasting roughly 7 to 11 cycles. TCRdb independently ran MiXCR on the 5' RACE reads; one entry per CDR3 protein. There are more than 900,000 distinct CDR3 sequences in the sample; about 25% occur only once, and less than 0.85% lies in the top ten. These data are also associated with another study on T cells of mothers and their children.

Material for sequencing was blood. These receptors all come from a girl aged 2-10 years in good health.

This sequence joins TRBV7-9 and TRBJ2-7; 10 bases map to TRBD1. Germline V CDR1 and CDR2: SEHNR, FQNEAQ (reference sequence). With 5 bases clipped from V and 5 bases from J, the junction kept 6 bases outside the gene matches. This CDR3 has 14 residues. In DNA, the CDR3 is TGTGCCAGCAGCCCGCGGGACAGGGGTAACGAGCAGTACTTC. Translation gives CASSPRDRGNEQYF. Full variable domain (rest looked up from reference TRBV7-9 and TRBJ2-7): DTGVSQNPRHKITKRGQNVTFRCDPISEHNRLYWYRQTLGQGPEFLTYFQNEAQLEKSRLLSDRFSAERPKGSFSTLEIQRTEQGDSAMYLCASSPRDRGNEQYFGPGTRLTVT.

CDR3 bases: TGTGCCAGCAGTTACTTGCGGGACACCGACTACGAGCAGTACTTC. It specifies CASSYLRDTDYEQYF. The chain couples TRBV6-2 or TRBV6-3 to TRBJ2-7, with D perhaps TRBD1 or TRBD2 (6 bases each). Trimming removed 1 base from V and 3 bases from J, with 13 bases in between. Germline CDR1 reads MNHEY; CDR2 reads SVGEGT. The CDR3 contains 15 residues.

This clonotype occurred a few times. CDR3 residues: CASSYRAFTGELFF. The CDR3, as DNA: TGTGCCAGCAGTTACCGGGCCTTCACCGGGGAGCTGTTTTTT. The genes are TRBV6-5 and TRBJ2-2; no firm D call. Germline lookup yields CDR1 MNHEY and CDR2 SVGAGI. This CDR3 contains 14 residues. V was shortened by 2 bases and J by 4 bases, with 8 bases between the two germline ends.

In this sample, this clonotype turned up a few times. This chain connects TRBV20-1 to TRBJ2-1; D may be TRBD2 (7 bases). Gene TRBJ2-5 matches the end of the DNA better, so the J call may be wrong. Per the germline V gene, CDR1 is DFQATT and CDR2 is SNEGSKA (reference sequence). The CDR3 is made up of 13 amino acids. DNA for the CDR3: TGCAGTGCTCCCTGGGGGGGGCAGGAGACCCAGTACTTC. Translating it yields CSAPWGGQETQYF.

The genes are TRBV7-9 and TRBJ1-2, with D perhaps matching TRBD1 (6 bases). The germline V gene has CDR1 SEHNR and CDR2 FQNEAQ (reference sequence). The germline V and J ends were trimmed by 3 bases and 2 bases, with 16 bases remaining between them. The CDR3 consists of 16 residues. The DNA of the CDR3 is TGTGCCAGCAGCTTGAGAAGACAGGAGGCAAACTATGGCTACACCTTC. It translates to CASSLRRQEANYGYTF.

This clonotype turned up a few times. The chain employs TRBV28 and TRBJ2-1; 11 nucleotides agree with TRBD2. CDR1 and CDR2 (germline): MDHEN, SYDVKM. J lost 5 bases, V lost 0 bases, and 6 bases had no gene match. The CDR3 loop spans 17 amino acids. DNA for the CDR3: TGTGCCAGCAGTTTATGGAGTAGCGGGAGGGCCAACAATGAGCAGTTCTTC. It yields the protein CASSLWSSGRANNEQFF.

This chain uses TRBV11-2 with TRBJ2-7; TRBD1 matches at 8 bases. The end of the DNA aligns better with TRBJ2-1, so the J call may be wrong. The V gene's germline CDR1 is SGHAT and CDR2 FQNNGV. CDR3 length: 15 amino acids. The CDR3 DNA is TGTGCCAGCAGACCAGGGACAGGCTCTCTCCATGAGCAGTTCTTC. Translated, it gives CASRPGTGSLHEQFF.

CDR3 sequence: CSAGLSYYEQYF. As DNA, the CDR3 is TGCAGTGCAGGACTCTCCTACTACGAGCAGTACTTC. The rearrangement joins TRBV20-1 to TRBJ2-7; the D gene is possibly TRBD2 (5 bases). Trimming stripped 6 bases from V and 3 bases from J, with 12 bases between. Germline V lookup: CDR1 DFQATT, CDR2 SNEGSKA (reference sequence). This CDR3 has 12 amino acids.

Only a few counts were recorded for this clonotype. The chain uses TRBV28 and TRBJ2-1, with D uncertain. This CDR3 region has 12 residues. Germline V gene sequence: CDR1 MDHEN, CDR2 SYDVKM. Trimming took 4 bases from V and 15 from J, leaving 16 bases between them. CDR3 region: CASSWLVSTPFF. The CDR3 DNA reads as TGTGCCAGCAGTTGGCTGGTCTCCACCCCGTTCTTC.

The chain employs TRBV20-1 and TRBJ2-1, with 10 nucleotides matching TRBD2. With 3 bases clipped from V and 3 bases from J, the junction kept 2 bases outside the gene matches. Germline CDR1 reads DFQATT; CDR2 reads SNEGSKA (reference sequence). The CDR3 runs 14 residues. The CDR3 loop reads CSASASGGYNEQFF. CDR3 nucleotide sequence: TGCAGTGCTAGTGCTAGCGGGGGCTACAATGAGCAGTTCTTC.

The rearrangement uses TRBV7-9 and TRBJ2-7; unclear D gene. The CDR3 totals 12 residues. The germline V and J ends were trimmed by 1 base and 8 bases, with 9 bases remaining between them. Germline lookup yields CDR1 SEHNR and CDR2 FQNEAQ (reference sequence). The CDR3: CASSLGTEKQYF. The CDR3 DNA reads as TGTGCCAGCAGCTTAGGTACAGAGAAGCAGTACTTC.

This clonotype showed up just a few times. V gene TRBV12-5 combines with J gene TRBJ2-5; possibly TRBD2 for D (7 bases). Germline CDR1 LGHNT, CDR2 FRNRAP. There are 14 residues in the CDR3. The V end was cut by 0 bases, the J end by 5 bases, with 10 bases between. CDR3 sequence reads: CASGLVGGLETQYF. Here the CDR3 DNA reads TGTGCTAGTGGTTTGGTCGGGGGGCTGGAGACCCAGTACTTC.

This clonotype appeared a few times. This chain connects TRBV9 to TRBJ2-5; TRBD1 aligns across 7 bases. The junction had 17 bases not matched to a gene; V was cut back by 4 bases and J by 5 bases. Per germline, CDR1 SGDLS and CDR2 YYNGEE. There are 17 residues in the CDR3. CDR3 nucleotides: TGTGCCAGCAGCCCAGGACTTGTAGACAGGGCGGGTGAGACCCAGTACTTC. Translation gives CASSPGLVDRAGETQYF.

The chain is built from TRBV5-1 and TRBJ2-3; D is unclear. Germline CDR1 is SGHRS and CDR2 is YFSETQ. V gave up 7 bases and J gave up 12 bases, with 15 bases separating them. This CDR3 contains 11 residues. Here the CDR3 reads CASPKDRSQYF. CDR3 DNA: TGCGCCAGCCCCAAGGACCGGTCACAGTATTTT.

CDR3 residues: CASKARTDNTEAFF. As DNA, the CDR3 is TGCGCCAGCAAAGCCCGGACAGACAACACTGAAGCTTTCTTT. This sequence joins TRBV5-1 and TRBJ1-1, with a possible D match to TRBD1 (6 bases). Germline loops: CDR1 SGHRS, CDR2 YFSETQ. V was trimmed by 6 bases and J by 2 bases, leaving 14 bases between them. This CDR3 comprises 14 residues.

The CDR3 loop is CASSPDGLVTEETQYF. The CDR3 nucleotides are TGCGCCAGCAGCCCTGACGGACTAGTCACGGAAGAGACCCAGTACTTC. The chain uses TRBV5-1 and TRBJ2-5, with 7 bases fitting TRBD2. Germline CDR1 and CDR2: SGHRS and YFSETQ. Losses at the gene ends were 4 bases for V and 3 bases for J; bases not matched to a gene: 12. This CDR3 has 16 amino acids. Full variable domain (outside the CDR3, taken from reference TRBV5-1 and TRBJ2-5): KAGVTQTPRYLIKTRGQQVTLSCSPISGHRSVSWYQQTPGQGLQFLFEYFSETQRNKGNFPGRFSGRQFSNSRSEMNVSTLELGDSALYLCASSPDGLVTEETQYFGPGTRLLVL.

This clonotype has more than one count but fewer than ten. The J gene is TRBJ1-5, the V gene TRBV15, with unresolved D. The ends were cut back, 5 bases at V and 7 bases at J, with 9 bases in the middle. This CDR3 has 12 residues. CDR1 and CDR2 (germline): LNHNV, YYDKDF (reference sequence). The DNA of the CDR3 is TGTGCCACCAGCGGAGCGCCGCAGCCCCAGCATTTT. This encodes CATSGAPQPQHF.

This clonotype was recorded a few times. The chain recombines TRBV13 with TRBJ2-5; 7 bases match TRBD1. The DNA end lines up better with TRBJ2-1; the J call may be wrong. Per the germline V gene, CDR1 is PRHDT and CDR2 is FYEKMQ (reference sequence). The length of the CDR3 is 14 residues. CDR3 protein: CASRPGTDYNEQFF. The DNA of the CDR3 is TGTGCCAGCAGACCCGGGACAGACTACAATGAGCAGTTCTTC.

This sequence joins TRBV12-3 or TRBV12-4 and TRBJ2-1, with 8 bases identical to TRBD2. V lost 0 bases to trimming and J lost 10 bases; unmatched junction nucleotides: 5. The CDR3 sequence is 14 residues long. The CDR3 region has the DNA TGTGCCAGCAGTTTAGCGGGCGGGGGGATCGAGCAGTTCTTC. Translating gives CASSLAGGGIEQFF.

J is TRBJ2-2 and V is TRBV6-5, with 10 positions matching TRBD2. The CDR3 is 15 residues long. Germline lookup yields CDR1 MNHEY and CDR2 SVGAGI. Unmatched junction bases numbered 0, after V lost 0 bases and J lost 5 bases. CDR3 sequence (DNA): TGTGCCAGCAGTTACTCGACTAGCGGGACCGGGGAGCTGTTTTTT. Translating gives CASSYSTSGTGELFF.

V and J are TRBV20-1 and TRBJ2-5; 7 bases are a match to TRBD2. J gave up 4 bases and V 4 bases, and 6 bases lay outside the gene matches. In germline, CDR1 is DFQATT, CDR2 SNEGSKA (reference sequence). This CDR3 has 13 residues. CDR3 DNA: TGCAGTGCTAAATTGGGAGGGCCAGAGACCCAGTACTTC. Its protein is CSAKLGGPETQYF.

The chain recombines TRBV7-9 with TRBJ1-1, with D unresolved. CDR3 size: 13 residues. From germline, CDR1 is SEHNR and CDR2 FQNEAQ (reference sequence). The ends were cut back, 1 base at V and 8 bases at J, with 11 bases in the middle. CDR3 in amino acids: CASSLDSTREAFF. The DNA for the CDR3 is TGTGCCAGCAGCTTAGATTCCACACGGGAAGCTTTCTTT.

This clonotype turned up a few times. The chain links TRBV29-1 to TRBJ1-4, with D perhaps TRBD1 (6 bases). From germline, CDR1 is SQVTM and CDR2 ANQGSEA. The CDR3 runs 13 residues. V was trimmed by 1 base and J by 8 bases, leaving 11 bases between them. CDR3 sequence: CSVEGQENEKLFF. For the CDR3, the DNA is TGCAGCGTTGAAGGACAGGAGAACGAAAAACTGTTTTTT.

This CDR3 reads CASSQHRGWYEQYF. In DNA, the CDR3 is TGTGCCAGCAGCCAACACAGGGGCTGGTACGAGCAGTACTTC. The V gene is TRBV3-1, the J gene TRBJ2-7, with 7 nucleotides matching TRBD1. The CDR3 loop spans 14 amino acids. Per germline, CDR1 LGHDT and CDR2 YNNKEL (reference sequence). Trimming at V came to 2 bases and at J to 4 bases, leaving 5 bases not matched to a gene.